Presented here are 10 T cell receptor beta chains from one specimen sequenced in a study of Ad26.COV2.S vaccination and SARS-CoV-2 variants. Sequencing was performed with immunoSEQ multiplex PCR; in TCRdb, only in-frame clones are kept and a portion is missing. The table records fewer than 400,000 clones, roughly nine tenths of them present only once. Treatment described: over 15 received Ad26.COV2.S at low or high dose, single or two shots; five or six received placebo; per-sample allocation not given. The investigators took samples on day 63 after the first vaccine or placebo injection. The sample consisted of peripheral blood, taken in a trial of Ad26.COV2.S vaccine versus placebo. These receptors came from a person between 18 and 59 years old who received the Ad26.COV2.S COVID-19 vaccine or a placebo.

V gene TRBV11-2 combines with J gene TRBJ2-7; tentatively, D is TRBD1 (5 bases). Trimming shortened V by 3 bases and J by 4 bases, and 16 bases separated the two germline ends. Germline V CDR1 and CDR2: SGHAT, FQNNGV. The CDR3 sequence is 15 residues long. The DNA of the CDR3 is TGTGCCAGCAGCTTGAATTGGCAGGGCGCGTACGAGCAGTACTTC. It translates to CASSLNWQGAYEQYF.

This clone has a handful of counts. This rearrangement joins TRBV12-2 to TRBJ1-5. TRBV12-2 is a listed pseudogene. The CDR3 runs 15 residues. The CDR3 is CASRLERGPNQPQHF. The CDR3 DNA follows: TGTGCAAGTCGCTTAGAGCGGGGACCCAATCAGCCCCAGCATTTT.

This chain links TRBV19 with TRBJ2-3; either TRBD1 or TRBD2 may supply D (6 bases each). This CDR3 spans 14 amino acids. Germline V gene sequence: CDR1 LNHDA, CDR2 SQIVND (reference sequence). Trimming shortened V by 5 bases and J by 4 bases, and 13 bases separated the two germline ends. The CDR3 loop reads CASSQGGGSDTQYF. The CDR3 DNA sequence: TGTGCCAGTAGTCAAGGAGGGGGGTCAGATACGCAGTATTTT.

In DNA form, the CDR3 reads TGTGCCAGCTCACCACGGACAGGAACTAATGAAAAACTGTTTTTT. Translation gives CASSPRTGTNEKLFF. The rearrangement links TRBV18 to TRBJ1-4, with 7 bases matching TRBD1. The CDR3 sequence is 15 residues long. With V trimmed by 1 base and J by 1 base, 0 bases remained unmatched. CDR1 KGHSH and CDR2 LQKENI come from the germline V gene.

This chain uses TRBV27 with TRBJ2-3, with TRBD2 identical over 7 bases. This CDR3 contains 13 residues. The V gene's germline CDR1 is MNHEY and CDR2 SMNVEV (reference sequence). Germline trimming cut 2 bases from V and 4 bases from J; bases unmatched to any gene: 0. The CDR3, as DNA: TGTGCCAGCAGTTTACGGGGGGCAGATACGCAGTATTTT. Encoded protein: CASSLRGADTQYF.

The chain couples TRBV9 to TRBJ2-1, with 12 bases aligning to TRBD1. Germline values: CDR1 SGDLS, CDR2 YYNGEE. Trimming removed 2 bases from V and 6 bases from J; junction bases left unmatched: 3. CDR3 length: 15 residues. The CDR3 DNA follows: TGTGCCAGCAGCGTCGGGACAGGGGGCCCCAATGAGCAGTTCTTC. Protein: CASSVGTGGPNEQFF.

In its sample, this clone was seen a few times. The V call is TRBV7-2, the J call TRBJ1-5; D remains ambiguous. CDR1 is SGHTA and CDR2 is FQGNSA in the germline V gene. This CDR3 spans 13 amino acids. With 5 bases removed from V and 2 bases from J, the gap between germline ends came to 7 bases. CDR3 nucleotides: TGTGCCAGCAGCCCGGGAGGCAATCAGCCCCAGCATTTT. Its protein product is CASSPGGNQPQHF.

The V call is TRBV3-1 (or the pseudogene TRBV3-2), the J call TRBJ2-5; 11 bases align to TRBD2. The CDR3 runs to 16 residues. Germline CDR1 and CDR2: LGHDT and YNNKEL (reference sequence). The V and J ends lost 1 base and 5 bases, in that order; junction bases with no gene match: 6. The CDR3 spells CASSQGTSGLGETQYF. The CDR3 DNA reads TGTGCCAGCAGCCAAGGGACTAGCGGGTTGGGGGAGACCCAGTACTTC.

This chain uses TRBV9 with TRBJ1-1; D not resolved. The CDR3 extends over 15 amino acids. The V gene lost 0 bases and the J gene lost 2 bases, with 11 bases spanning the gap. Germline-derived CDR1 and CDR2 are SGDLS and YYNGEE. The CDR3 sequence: CASSVEGSSNTEAFF. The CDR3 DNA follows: TGTGCCAGCAGCGTAGAGGGATCGTCAAACACTGAAGCTTTCTTT. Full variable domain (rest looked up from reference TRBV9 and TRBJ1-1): DSGVTQTPKHLITATGQRVTLRCSPRSGDLSVYWYQQSLDQGLQFLIQYYNGEERAKGNILERFSAQQFPDLHSELNLSSLELGDSALYFCASSVEGSSNTEAFFGQGTRLTVV.

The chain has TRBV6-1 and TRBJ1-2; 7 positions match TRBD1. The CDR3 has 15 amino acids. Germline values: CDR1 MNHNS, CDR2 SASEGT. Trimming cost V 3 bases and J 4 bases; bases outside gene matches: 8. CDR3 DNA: TGTGCCAGCAGTGAGCAGGGCCCAGGGGGCTATGGCTACACCTTC. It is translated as CASSEQGPGGYGYTF.